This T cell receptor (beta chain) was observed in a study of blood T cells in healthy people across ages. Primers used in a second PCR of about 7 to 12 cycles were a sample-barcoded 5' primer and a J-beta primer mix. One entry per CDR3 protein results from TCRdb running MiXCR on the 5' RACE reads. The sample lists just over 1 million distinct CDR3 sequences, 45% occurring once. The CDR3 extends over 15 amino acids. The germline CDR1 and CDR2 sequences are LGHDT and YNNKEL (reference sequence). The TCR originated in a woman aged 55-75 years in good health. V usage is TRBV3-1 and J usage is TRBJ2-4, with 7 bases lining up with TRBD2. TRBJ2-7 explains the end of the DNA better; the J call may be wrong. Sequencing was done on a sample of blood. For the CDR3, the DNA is TGTGCCAGCAGCCTGGCGGGAGCCCCTCCCTACGAGCAGTACTTC. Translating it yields CASSLAGAPPYEQYF.